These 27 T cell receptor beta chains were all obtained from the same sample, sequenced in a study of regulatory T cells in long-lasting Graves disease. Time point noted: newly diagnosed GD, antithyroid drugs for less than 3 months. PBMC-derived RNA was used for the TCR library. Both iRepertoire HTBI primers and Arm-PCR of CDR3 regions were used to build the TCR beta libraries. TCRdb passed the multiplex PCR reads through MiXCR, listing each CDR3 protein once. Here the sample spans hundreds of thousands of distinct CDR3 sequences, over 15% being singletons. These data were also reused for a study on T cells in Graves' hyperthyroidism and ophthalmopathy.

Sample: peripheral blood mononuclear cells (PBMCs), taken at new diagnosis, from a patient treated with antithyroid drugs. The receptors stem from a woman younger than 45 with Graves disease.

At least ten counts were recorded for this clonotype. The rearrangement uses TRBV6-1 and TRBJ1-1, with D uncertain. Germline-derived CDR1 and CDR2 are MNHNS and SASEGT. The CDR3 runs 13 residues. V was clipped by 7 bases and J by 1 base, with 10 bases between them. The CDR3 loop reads CASMRGGNTEAFF. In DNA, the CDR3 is TGTGCCAGCATGCGGGGAGGGAACACTGAAGCTTTCTTT.

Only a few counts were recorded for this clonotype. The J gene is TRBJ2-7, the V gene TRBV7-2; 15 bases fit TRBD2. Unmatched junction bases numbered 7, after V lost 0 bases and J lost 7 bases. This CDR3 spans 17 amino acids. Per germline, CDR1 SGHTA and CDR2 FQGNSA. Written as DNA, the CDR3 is TGTGCCAGCAGCTTAGCCCCCGGACTAGCGGGAGGGCTTGAGCAGTACTTC. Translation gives CASSLAPGLAGGLEQYF.

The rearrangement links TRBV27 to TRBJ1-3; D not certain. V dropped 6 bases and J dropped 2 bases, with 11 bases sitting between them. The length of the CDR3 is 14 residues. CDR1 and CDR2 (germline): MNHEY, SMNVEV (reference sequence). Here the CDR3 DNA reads TGTGCCAGCAGCGCTGGAGCGGCTGGAAACACCATATATTTT. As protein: CASSAGAAGNTIYF.

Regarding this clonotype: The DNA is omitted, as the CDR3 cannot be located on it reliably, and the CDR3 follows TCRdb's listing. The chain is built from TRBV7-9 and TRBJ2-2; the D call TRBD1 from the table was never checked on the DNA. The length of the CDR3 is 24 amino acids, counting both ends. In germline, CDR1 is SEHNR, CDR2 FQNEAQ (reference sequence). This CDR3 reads CASSPPGHKYYEQYFGPGTGELFF.

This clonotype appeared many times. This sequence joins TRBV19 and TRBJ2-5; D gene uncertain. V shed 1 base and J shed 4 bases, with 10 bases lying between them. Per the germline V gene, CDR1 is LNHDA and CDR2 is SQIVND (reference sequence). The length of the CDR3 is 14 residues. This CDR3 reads CASSIVGFLETQYF. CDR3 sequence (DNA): TGTGCCAGTAGTATAGTAGGCTTCTTAGAGACCCAGTACTTC.

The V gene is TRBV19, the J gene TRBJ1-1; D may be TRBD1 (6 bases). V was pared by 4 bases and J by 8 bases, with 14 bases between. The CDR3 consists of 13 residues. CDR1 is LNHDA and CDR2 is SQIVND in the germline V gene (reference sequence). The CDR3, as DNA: TGTGCCAGTAGTACCATGATACAGGGAGAAGCTTTCTTT. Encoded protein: CASSTMIQGEAFF.

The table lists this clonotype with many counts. The CDR3 nucleotides read TGTGCCAGCAGGTTGGACGTCGTGTGGGCTTTCTTT. It is translated as CASRLDVVWAFF. The V call is TRBV6-1, the J call TRBJ1-1, with D uncertain. CDR1 and CDR2 (germline): MNHNS, SASEGT. The V and J ends lost 6 bases and 11 bases respectively, with 16 bases between them. CDR3 length: 12 residues.

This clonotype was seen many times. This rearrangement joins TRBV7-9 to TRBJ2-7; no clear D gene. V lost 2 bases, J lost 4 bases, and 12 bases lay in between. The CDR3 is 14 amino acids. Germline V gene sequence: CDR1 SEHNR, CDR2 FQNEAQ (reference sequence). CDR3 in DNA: TGTGCCAGCAGCTTACCTGGGGTTGGGTACGAGCAGTACTTC. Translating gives CASSLPGVGYEQYF. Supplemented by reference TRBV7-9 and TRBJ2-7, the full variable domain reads DTGVSQNPRHKITKRGQNVTFRCDPISEHNRLYWYRQTLGQGPEFLTYFQNEAQLEKSRLLSDRFSAERPKGSFSTLEIQRTEQGDSAMYLCASSLPGVGYEQYFGPGTRLTVT.

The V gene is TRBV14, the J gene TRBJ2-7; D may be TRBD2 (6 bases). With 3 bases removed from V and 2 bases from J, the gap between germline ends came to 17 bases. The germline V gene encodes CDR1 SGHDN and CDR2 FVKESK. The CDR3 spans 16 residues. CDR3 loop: CASSQPPTRLTYEQYF. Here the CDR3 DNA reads TGTGCCAGCAGCCAGCCCCCGACTAGACTAACCTACGAGCAGTACTTC.

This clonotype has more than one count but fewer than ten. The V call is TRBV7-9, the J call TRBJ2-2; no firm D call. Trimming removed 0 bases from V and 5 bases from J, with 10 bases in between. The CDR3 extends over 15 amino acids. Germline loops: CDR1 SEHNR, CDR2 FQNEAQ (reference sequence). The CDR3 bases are TGTGCCAGCAGCTTAGCTTCTGGAGTTACCGGGGAGCTGTTTTTT. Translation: CASSLASGVTGELFF.

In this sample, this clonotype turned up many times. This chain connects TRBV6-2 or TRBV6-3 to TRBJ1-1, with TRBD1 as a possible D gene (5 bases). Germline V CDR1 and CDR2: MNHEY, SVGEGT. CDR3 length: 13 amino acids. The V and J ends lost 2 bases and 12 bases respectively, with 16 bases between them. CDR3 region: CASSYNPTVDTFF. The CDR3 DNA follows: TGTGCCAGCAGTTACAACCCGACAGTTGACACTTTCTTT.

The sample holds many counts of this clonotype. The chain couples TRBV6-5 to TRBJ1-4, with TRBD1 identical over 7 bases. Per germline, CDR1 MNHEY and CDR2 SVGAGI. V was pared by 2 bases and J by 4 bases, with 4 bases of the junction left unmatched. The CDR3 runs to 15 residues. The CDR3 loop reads CASSYRGHGNEKLFF. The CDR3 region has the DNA TGTGCCAGCAGTTACAGGGGGCACGGTAATGAAAAACTGTTTTTT.

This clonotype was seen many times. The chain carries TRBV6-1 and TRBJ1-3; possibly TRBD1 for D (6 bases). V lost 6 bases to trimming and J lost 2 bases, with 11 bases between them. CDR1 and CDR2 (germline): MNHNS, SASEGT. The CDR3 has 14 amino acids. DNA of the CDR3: TGTGCCAGCAGCCCGGACAGTACTGGAAACACCATATATTTT. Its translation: CASSPDSTGNTIYF.

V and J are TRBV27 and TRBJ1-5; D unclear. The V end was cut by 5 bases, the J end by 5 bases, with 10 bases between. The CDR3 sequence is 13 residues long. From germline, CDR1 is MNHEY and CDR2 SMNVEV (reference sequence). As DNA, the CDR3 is TGTGCCAGCAGTCGCGGTCCCTATCAGCCCCAGCATTTT. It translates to CASSRGPYQPQHF.

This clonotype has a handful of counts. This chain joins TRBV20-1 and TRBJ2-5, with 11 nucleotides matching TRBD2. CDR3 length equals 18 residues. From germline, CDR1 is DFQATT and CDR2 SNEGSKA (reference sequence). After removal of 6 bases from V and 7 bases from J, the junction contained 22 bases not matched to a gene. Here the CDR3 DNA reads TGCAGTGCCCACGGTGGGGGGCATAGCGGGAGGGCCTTAGGGACCCAGTACTTC. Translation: CSAHGGGHSGRALGTQYF.

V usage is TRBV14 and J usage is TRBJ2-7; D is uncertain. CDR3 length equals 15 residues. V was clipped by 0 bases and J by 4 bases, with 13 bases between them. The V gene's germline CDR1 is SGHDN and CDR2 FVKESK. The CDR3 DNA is TGTGCCAGCAGCCAAGAACGTGGTCGACTTTACGAGCAGTACTTC. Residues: CASSQERGRLYEQYF.

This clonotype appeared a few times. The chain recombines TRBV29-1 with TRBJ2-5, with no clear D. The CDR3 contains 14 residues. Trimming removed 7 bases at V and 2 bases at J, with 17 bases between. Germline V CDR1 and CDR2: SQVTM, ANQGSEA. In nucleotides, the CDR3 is TGCAGCGCCAATGGTAGGGCAAAACAAGAGACCCAGTACTTC. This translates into CSANGRAKQETQYF.

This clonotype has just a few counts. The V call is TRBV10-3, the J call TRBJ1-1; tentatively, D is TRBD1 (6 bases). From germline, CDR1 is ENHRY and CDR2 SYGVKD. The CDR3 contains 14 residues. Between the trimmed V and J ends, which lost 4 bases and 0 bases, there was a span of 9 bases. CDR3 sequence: CAISATGLNTEAFF. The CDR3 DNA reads TGTGCCATCAGTGCGACAGGATTGAACACTGAAGCTTTCTTT.

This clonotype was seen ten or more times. CDR3 DNA: TGTGCCAGCAGTCTCACTCTTAATTCACCCCTCCACTTT. It codes for CASSLTLNSPLHF. This chain links TRBV27 with TRBJ1-6, with no clear D. V gave up 5 bases and J gave up 6 bases, with 8 bases separating them. The V gene's germline CDR1 is MNHEY and CDR2 SMNVEV (reference sequence). The CDR3 consists of 13 residues.

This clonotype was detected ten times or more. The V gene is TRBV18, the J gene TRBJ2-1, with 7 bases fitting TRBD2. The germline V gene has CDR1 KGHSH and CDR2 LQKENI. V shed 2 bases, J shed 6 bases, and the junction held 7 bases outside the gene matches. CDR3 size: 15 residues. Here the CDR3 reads CASSPAGVLTNEQFF. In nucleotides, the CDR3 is TGTGCCAGCTCACCAGCGGGAGTACTTACCAATGAGCAGTTCTTC.

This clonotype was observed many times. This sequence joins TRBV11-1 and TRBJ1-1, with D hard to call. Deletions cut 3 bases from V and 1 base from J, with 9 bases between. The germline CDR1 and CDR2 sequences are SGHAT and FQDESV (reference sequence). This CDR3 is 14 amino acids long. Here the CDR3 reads CASSFFSGNTEAFF. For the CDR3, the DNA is TGTGCCAGCAGCTTTTTTTCGGGGAACACTGAAGCTTTCTTT.

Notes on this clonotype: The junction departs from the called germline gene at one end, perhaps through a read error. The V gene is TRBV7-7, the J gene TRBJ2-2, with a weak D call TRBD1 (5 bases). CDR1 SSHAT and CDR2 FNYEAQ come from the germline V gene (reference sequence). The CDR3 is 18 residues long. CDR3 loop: CASSFAEWGRVDTGELFF. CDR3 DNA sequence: TGTGCTAGCAGCTTTGCCGAATGGGGCAGGGTAGACACCGGGGAGCTGTTTTTT.

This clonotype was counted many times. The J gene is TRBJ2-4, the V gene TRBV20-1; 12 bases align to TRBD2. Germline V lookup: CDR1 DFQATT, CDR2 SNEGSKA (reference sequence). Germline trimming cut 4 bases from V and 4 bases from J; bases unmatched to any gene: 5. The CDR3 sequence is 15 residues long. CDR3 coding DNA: TGCAGTGCTACGACTAGCGGGAGCTCAAAAAACATTCAGTACTTC. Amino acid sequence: CSATTSGSSKNIQYF.

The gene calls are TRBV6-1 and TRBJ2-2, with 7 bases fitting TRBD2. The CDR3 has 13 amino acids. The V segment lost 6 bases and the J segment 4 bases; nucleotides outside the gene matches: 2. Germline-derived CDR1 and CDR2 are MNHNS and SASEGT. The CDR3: CASRSSGTGELFF. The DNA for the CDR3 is TGTGCCAGCAGATCTAGCGGCACCGGGGAGCTGTTTTTT.

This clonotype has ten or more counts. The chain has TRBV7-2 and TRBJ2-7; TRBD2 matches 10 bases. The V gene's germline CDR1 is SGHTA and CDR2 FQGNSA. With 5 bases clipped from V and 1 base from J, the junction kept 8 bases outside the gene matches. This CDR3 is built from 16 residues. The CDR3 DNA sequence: TGTGCCAGCAGCCCTATCGGGACTAGCGATTCCTACGAGCAGTACTTC. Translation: CASSPIGTSDSYEQYF. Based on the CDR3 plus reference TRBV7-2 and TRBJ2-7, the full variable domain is GAGVSQSPSNKVTEKGKDVELRCDPISGHTALYWYRQSLGQGLEFLIYFQGNSAPDKSGLPSDRFSAERTGGSVSTLTIQRTQQEDSAVYLCASSPIGTSDSYEQYFGPGTRLTVT.

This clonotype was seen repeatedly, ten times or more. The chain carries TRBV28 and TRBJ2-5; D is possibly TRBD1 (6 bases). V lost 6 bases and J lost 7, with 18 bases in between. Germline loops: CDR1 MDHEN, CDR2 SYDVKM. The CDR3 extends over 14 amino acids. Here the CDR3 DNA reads TGTGCCAGCAGCTACCTCTGGACAGATGGGACCCAGTACTTC. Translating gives CASSYLWTDGTQYF.

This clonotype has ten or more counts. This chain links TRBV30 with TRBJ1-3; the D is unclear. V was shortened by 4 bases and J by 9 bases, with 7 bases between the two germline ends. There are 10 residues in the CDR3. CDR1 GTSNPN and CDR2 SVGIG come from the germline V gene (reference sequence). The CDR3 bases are TGTGCCTGGAAATCAGGCACCATATATTTT. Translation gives CAWKSGTIYF.